Each of the 7 T cell receptor beta chains below was sequenced from the same sample in a study of PD-1 blockade in classical Hodgkin lymphoma (dated by TCRdb to between 2020 and 2021). According to the study, the label for this sample's time point signals: newly diagnosed, previously untreated cHL patient sample. The library was built by means of the immunoSEQ multiplex PCR assay. In TCRdb, the immuneACCESS table is reduced to in-frame sequences with V and J assigned. These tables do not hold every clone; where another copy was compared, an unresolved V gene accounts for under half, and the others remain unexplained. The sample contains around 7,000 clones, over 70% of them found a single time. Roughly 7.4% of the sample comes from the top ten. The sample was peripheral blood mononuclear cells (PBMCs). These receptors were taken from a human donor with classical Hodgkin lymphoma.

The gene calls are TRBV2 and TRBJ2-3; D gene ambiguous. The CDR3 loop spans 15 amino acids. Trimming stripped 6 bases from V and 3 bases from J, with 16 bases between. Looked up from germline, CDR1 is SNHLY and CDR2 is FYNNEI. DNA for the CDR3: TGTGCCAGCAGCAACCTTCGGAGTTTGACAGATACGCAGTATTTT. It is translated as CASSNLRSLTDTQYF.

This clone has just a few counts. The chain combines TRBV5-4 with TRBJ2-1; 10 bases match TRBD2. Germline V gene lookup returns CDR1 SGHNT and CDR2 YYREEE (reference sequence). V dropped 5 bases and J dropped 6; count of bases not matched to a gene: 8. This CDR3 region has 15 residues. The CDR3 DNA follows: TGTGCCAGCAGTTCCGGGACTAGCGATGTCAATGAGCAGTTCTTC. Translation: CASSSGTSDVNEQFF.

This chain connects TRBV30 to TRBJ1-1; D is ambiguous. The germline V gene has CDR1 GTSNPN and CDR2 SVGIG (reference sequence). The V end lost 0 bases, the J end lost 1 base, and 6 bases lay between the germline ends. This CDR3 spans 13 amino acids. DNA of the CDR3: TGTGCCTGGAGTGTAATAGGGAACACTGAAGCTTTCTTT. It is translated as CAWSVIGNTEAFF.

The rearrangement links TRBV6-5 to TRBJ2-2; the D is unclear. The V gene lost 1 base and the J gene lost 1 base, with 7 bases spanning the gap. This CDR3 is 15 amino acids long. Germline CDR1 and CDR2: MNHEY and SVGAGI. CDR3 sequence (DNA): TGTGCCAGCAGTTACTTGACGGAGAACACCGGGGAGCTGTTTTTT. Translated, it gives CASSYLTENTGELFF.

This clone was found once. This rearrangement joins TRBV23-1 to TRBJ1-4; 7 positions agree with TRBD1. TRBV23-1 is given ORF status, its function remaining uncertain. The CDR3 is made up of 21 amino acids. V was clipped by 0 bases and J by 0 bases; unmatched bases: 16. The DNA of the CDR3 is TGCGCCAGCAGTCAATCTAAGGAATGGTTGGGACAGACTGCAACTAATGAAAAACTGTTTTTT. This gives the protein CASSQSKEWLGQTATNEKLFF.

The rearrangement uses TRBV28 and TRBJ1-2; no definite D call. The CDR3 covers 13 residues. Germline CDR1 is MDHEN and CDR2 is SYDVKM. Trimming cost V 7 bases and J 8 bases, with 17 bases left between them. Here the CDR3 DNA reads TGTGCCAGCACCGACTTAGCGCCGGGAGGCTACACCTTC. Amino acid sequence: CASTDLAPGGYTF.

The V gene is TRBV2, the J gene TRBJ2-5; TRBD2 matches 8 bases. The germline gives CDR1 SNHLY, CDR2 FYNNEI. The CDR3 has 13 amino acids. V was clipped by 6 bases and J by 9 bases; unmatched bases: 9. For the CDR3, the DNA is TGTGCCAGCAGCGTTACCGGGACTAGGTCCCAGTACTTC. Its translation is CASSVTGTRSQYF.